Included here is one TCR beta chain sequence, with context. This specimen belongs to a study of shared clonotypes between healthy human individuals. This CDR3 has 19 amino acids. Germline trimming cut 0 bases from V and 3 bases from J; bases unmatched to any gene: 13. TCRdb keeps only in-frame clones here, not all; method: immunoSEQ multiplex PCR. The sample contains millions of clones, more than 90% of which appear only once. The chain has TRBV5-3 and TRBJ2-2; TRBD1 matches 8 bases. TRBV5-3 carries the ORF label, with uncertain function. The clonotype was recovered from a man aged 18 to 35 in good health. The sequenced material came from naive CD4+ T cells sorted from blood. Subset described: CD45RA+ positively selected. The CDR3 sequence is CARSLGTPGQADHTGELFF. CDR3 coding DNA: TGTGCCAGAAGCTTGGGAACACCGGGACAGGCGGATCACACCGGGGAGCTGTTTTTT.